This T cell receptor (beta chain) was identified during a study of PD-1 blockade in mismatch repair-deficient tumors. Findings and limits, study-wide: Tumor-resident clones, often absent from pretreatment blood, expanded after pembrolizumab and then contracted.

About this clone itself: The antigen is unknown.

Produced via immunoSEQ multiplex PCR; TCRdb's table is partial and in-frame only. The table records approximately 38,000 clones, about 85% of them present only once. J gave up 2 bases and V 2 bases, and 3 bases lay outside the gene matches. CDR3 length: 15 residues. The germline CDR1 and CDR2 sequences are MNHEY and SVGAGI. The clonotype comes from an adult with mismatch repair-deficient cancer. The starting material was peripheral blood, obtained approximately 78 weeks after starting pembrolizumab. This chain links TRBV6-5 with TRBJ2-7, with 10 bases fitting TRBD1. The CDR3 reads CASSYRGQGAYEQYF. The CDR3 DNA is TGTGCCAGCAGTTACCGCGGACAGGGGGCCTACGAGCAGTACTTC.